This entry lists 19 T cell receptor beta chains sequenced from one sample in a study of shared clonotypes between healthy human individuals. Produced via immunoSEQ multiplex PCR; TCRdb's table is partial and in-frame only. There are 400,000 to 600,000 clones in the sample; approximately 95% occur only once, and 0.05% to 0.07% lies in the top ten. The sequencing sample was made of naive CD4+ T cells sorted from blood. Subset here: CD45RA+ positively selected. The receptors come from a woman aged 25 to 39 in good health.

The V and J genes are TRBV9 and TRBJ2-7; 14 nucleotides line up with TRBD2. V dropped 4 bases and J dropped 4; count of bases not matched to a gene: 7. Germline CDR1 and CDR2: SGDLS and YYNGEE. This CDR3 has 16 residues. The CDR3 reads CASSPRGTSGSYEQYF. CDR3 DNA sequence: TGTGCCAGCAGCCCCCGGGGGACTAGCGGGAGTTACGAGCAGTACTTC.

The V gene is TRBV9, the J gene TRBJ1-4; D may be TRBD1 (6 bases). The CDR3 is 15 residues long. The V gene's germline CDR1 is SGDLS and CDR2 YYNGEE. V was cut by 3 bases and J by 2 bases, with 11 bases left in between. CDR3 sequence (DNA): TGTGCCAGCAGCGGTAAACAGGGCACTAATGAAAAACTGTTTTTT. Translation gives CASSGKQGTNEKLFF.

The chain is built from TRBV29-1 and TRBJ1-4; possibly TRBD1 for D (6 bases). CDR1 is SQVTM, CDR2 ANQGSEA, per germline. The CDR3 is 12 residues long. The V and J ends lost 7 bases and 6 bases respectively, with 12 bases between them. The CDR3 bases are TGCAGCGCACCCGCAGGGGATGAAAAACTGTTTTTT. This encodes CSAPAGDEKLFF. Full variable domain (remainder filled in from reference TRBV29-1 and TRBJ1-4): SAVISQKPSRDICQRGTSLTIQCQVDSQVTMMFWYRQQPGQSLTLIATANQGSEATYESGFVIDKFPISRPNLTFSTLTVSNMSPEDSSIYLCSAPAGDEKLFFGSGTQLSVL.

As DNA, the CDR3 is TGTGCCTGGAGTAGGGAAACCGGGGAGCTGTTTTTT. Amino acid sequence: CAWSRETGELFF. The genes are TRBV30 and TRBJ2-2; D remains ambiguous. The germline CDR1 and CDR2 sequences are GTSNPN and SVGIG (reference sequence). The CDR3 sequence is 12 residues long. V was clipped by 2 bases and J by 5 bases, with 6 bases between them.

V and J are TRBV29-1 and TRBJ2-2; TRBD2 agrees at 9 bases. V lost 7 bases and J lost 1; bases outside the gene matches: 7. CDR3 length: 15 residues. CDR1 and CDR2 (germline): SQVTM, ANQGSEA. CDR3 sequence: CSGGGAGWNTGELFF. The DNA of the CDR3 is TGCAGCGGCGGGGGGGCAGGGTGGAACACCGGGGAGCTGTTTTTT.

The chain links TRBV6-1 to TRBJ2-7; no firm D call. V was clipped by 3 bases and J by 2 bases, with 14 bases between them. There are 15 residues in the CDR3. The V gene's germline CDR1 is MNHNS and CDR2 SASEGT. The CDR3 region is CASSEPFDPPYEQYF. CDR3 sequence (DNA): TGTGCCAGCAGTGAGCCGTTCGACCCTCCCTACGAGCAGTACTTC.

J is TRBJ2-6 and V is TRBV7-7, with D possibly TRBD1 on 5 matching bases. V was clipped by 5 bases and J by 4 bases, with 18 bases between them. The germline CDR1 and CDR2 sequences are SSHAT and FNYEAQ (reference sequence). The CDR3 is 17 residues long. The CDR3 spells CASSKYFQGTGANVLTF. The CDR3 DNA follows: TGTGCCAGCAGCAAATACTTCCAGGGAACCGGGGCCAACGTCCTGACTTTC.

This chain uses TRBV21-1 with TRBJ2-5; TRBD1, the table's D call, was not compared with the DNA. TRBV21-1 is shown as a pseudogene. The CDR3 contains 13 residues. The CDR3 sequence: CASLQGVGETQYF. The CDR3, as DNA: TGTGCCAGCCTACAGGGGGTTGGAGAGACCCAGTACTTC.

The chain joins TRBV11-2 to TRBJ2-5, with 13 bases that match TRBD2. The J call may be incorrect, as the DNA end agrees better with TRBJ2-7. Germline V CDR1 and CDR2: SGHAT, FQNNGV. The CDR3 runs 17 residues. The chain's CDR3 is CASSQNLGLAGDYEQYF. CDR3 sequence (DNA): TGTGCCAGCAGCCAGAACCTTGGACTAGCGGGAGACTACGAGCAGTACTTC.

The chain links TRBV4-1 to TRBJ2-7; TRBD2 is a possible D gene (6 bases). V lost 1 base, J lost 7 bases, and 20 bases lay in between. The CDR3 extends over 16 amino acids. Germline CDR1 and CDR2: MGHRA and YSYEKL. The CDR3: CASSQVRGIHYVEQYF. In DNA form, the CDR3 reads TGCGCCAGCAGCCAAGTTCGCGGGATACACTACGTGGAGCAGTACTTC.

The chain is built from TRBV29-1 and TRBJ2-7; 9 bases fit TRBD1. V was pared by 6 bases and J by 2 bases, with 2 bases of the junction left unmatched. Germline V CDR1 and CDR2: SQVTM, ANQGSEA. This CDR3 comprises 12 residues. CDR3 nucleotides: TGCAGCGTCCGGGACAGGGCCTACGAGCAGTACTTC. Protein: CSVRDRAYEQYF.

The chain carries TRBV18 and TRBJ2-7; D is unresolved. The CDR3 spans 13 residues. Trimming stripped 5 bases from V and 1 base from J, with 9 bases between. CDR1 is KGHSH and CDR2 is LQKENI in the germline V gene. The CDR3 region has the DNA TGTGCCAGCTCATGGTACTCGTCCTACGAGCAGTACTTC. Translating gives CASSWYSSYEQYF.

The CDR3: CASSLNREGFGEQYF. The CDR3 DNA follows: TGCGCCAGCAGTCTTAACAGGGAAGGATTCGGAGAGCAGTACTTC. V is TRBV10-2 and J is TRBJ2-7; tentatively, D is TRBD1 (6 bases). Germline V lookup: CDR1 WSHSY, CDR2 SAAADI. Trimming removed 5 bases from V and 7 bases from J, with 21 bases in between. The CDR3 length is 15 residues.

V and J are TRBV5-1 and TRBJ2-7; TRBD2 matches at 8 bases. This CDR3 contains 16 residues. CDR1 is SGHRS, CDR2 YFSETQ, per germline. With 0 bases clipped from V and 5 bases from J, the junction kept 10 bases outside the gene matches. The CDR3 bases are TGCGCCAGCAGCTTGGCCCCAGGGGCGGGAGGTAACGAGCAGTACTTC. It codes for CASSLAPGAGGNEQYF.

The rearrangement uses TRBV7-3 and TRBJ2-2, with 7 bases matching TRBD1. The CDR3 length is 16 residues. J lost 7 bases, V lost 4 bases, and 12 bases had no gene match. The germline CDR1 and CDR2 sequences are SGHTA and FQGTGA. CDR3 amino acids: CASSYRSTGVGGELFF. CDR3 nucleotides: TGTGCCAGCAGCTACCGATCAACAGGGGTTGGCGGGGAGCTGTTTTTT.

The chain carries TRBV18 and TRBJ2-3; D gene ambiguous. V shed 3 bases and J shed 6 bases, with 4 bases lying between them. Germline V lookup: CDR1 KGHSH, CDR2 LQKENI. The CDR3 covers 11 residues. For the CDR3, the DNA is TGTGCCAGCTCACCGATGGATACGCAGTATTTT. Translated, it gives CASSPMDTQYF.

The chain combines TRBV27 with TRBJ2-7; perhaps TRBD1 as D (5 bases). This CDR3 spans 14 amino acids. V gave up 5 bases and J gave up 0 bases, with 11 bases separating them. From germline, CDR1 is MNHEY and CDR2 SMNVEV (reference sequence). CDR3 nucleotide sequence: TGTGCCAGCAGTCGGACACCGAGCTCCTACGAGCAGTACTTC. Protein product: CASSRTPSSYEQYF.

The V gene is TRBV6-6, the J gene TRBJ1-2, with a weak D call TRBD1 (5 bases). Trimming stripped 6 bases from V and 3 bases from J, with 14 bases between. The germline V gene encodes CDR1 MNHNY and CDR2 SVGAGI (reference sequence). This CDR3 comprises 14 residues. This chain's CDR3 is CASSRVRGDYGYTF. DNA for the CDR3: TGTGCCAGCAGCCGGGTTCGGGGGGACTATGGCTACACCTTC.

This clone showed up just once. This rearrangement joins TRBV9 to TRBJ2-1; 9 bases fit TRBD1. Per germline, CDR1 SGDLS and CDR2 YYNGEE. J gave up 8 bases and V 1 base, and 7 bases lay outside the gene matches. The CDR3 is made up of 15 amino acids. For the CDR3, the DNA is TGTGCCAGCAGCGTATTGTCGGGACAGGGCTATGAGCAGTTCTTC. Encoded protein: CASSVLSGQGYEQFF.